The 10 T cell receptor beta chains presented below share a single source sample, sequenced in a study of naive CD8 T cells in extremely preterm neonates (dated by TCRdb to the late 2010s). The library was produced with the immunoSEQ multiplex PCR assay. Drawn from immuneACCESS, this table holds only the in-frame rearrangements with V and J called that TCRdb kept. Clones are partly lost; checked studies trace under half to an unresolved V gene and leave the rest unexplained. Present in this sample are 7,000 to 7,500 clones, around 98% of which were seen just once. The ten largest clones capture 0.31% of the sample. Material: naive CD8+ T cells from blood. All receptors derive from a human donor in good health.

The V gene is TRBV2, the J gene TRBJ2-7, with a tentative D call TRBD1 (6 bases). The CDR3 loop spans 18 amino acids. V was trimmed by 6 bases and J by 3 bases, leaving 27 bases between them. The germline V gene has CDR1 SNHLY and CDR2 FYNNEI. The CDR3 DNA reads TGTGCCAGCAGCCCCAGCCCACACAAAGGACAGCAGTACTACGAGCAGTACTTC. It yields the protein CASSPSPHKGQQYYEQYF.

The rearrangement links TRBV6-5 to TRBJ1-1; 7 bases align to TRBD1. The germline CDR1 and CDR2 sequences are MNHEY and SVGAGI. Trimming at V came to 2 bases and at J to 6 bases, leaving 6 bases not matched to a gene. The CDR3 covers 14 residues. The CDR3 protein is CASSYQNRGAEAFF. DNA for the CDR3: TGTGCCAGCAGTTACCAAAACAGGGGAGCTGAAGCTTTCTTT.

CDR3 DNA: TGCAGCGTTGAAGACAGATCTAACTATGGCTACACCTTC. This encodes CSVEDRSNYGYTF. The rearrangement uses TRBV29-1 and TRBJ1-2, with D uncertain. This CDR3 comprises 13 residues. Germline V gene data show CDR1 as SQVTM and CDR2 as ANQGSEA. V was pared by 0 bases and J by 0 bases, with 5 bases between.

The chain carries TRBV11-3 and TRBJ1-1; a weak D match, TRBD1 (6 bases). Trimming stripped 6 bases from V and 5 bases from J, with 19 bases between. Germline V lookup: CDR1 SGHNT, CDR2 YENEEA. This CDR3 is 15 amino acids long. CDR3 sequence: CASRERGGERTEAFF. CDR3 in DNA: TGTGCCAGCAGGGAACGAGGGGGTGAGAGGACTGAAGCTTTCTTT. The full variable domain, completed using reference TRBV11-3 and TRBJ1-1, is EAGVVQSPRYKIIEKKQPVAFWCNPISGHNTLYWYLQNLGQGPELLIRYENEEAVDDSQLPKDRFSAERLKGVDSTLKIQPAELGDSAVYLCASRERGGERTEAFFGQGTRLTVV.

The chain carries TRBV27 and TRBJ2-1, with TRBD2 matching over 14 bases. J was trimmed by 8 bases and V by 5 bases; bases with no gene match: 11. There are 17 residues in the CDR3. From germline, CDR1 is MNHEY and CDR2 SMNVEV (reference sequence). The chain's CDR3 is CASSPLGLAGVNYEQFF. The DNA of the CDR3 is TGTGCCAGCAGTCCTCTGGGACTAGCGGGAGTTAACTATGAGCAGTTCTTC.

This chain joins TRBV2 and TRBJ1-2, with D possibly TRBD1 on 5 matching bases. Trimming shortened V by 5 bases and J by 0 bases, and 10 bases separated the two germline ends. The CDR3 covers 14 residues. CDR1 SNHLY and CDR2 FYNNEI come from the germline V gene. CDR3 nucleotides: TGTGCCAGCAGTTTGGGACTAACTAACTATGGCTACACCTTC. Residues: CASSLGLTNYGYTF.

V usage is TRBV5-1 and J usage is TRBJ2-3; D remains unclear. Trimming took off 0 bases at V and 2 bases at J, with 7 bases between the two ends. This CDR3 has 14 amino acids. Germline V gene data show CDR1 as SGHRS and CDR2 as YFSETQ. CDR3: CASSLETHTDTQYF. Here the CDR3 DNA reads TGCGCCAGCAGCTTGGAAACTCACACAGATACGCAGTATTTT.

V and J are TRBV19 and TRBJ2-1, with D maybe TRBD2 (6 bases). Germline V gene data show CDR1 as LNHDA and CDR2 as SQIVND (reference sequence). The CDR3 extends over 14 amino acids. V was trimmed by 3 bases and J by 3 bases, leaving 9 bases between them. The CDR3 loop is CASSIGTFYNEQFF. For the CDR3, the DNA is TGTGCCAGTAGTATCGGGACTTTCTACAATGAGCAGTTCTTC.

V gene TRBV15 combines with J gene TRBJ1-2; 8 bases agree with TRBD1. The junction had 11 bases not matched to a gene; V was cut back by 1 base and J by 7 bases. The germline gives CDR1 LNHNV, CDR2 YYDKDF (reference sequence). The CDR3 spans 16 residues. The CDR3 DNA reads TGTGCCACCAGCAGAGGGCCCTTGGGACAGGCGTCTGGCTACACCTTC. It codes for CATSRGPLGQASGYTF.

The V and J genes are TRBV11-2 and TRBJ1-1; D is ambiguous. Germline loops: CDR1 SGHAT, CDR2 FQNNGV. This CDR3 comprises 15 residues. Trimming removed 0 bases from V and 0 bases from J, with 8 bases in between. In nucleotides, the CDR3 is TGTGCCAGCAGCTTAGAGTCCCTTATGAACACTGAAGCTTTCTTT. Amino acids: CASSLESLMNTEAFF. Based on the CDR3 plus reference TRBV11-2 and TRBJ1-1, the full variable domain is EAGVAQSPRYKIIEKRQSVAFWCNPISGHATLYWYQQILGQGPKLLIQFQNNGVVDDSQLPKDRFSAERLKGVDSTLKIQPAKLEDSAVYLCASSLESLMNTEAFFGQGTRLTVV.